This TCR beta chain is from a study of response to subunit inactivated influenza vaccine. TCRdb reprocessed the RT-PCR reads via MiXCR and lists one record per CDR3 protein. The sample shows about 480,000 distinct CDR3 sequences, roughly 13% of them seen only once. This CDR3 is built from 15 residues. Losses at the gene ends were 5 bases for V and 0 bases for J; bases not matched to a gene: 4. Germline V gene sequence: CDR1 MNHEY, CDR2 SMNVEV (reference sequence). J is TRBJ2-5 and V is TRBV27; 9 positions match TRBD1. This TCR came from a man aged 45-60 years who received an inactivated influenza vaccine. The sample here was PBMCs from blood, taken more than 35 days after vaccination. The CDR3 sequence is CASSVGQGNQETQYF. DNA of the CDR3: TGTGCCAGCAGTGTGGGACAGGGTAACCAAGAGACCCAGTACTTC.